The rows below give T cell receptor beta chains drawn from one sample of a study of T cells in localized non-small cell lung cancer. Some clones are missing from TCRdb's copy, which holds only in-frame ones; the method was immunoSEQ multiplex PCR. The data contain 1,100 to 1,500 clones, around 25% of them singletons. Sequences were derived from normal lung tissue next to the tumor, sampled before any cancer treatment. These receptors were collected from a female donor at least 60 years old with stage I lung adenocarcinoma. CDR3s include the opening cysteine and the closing phenylalanine or tryptophan. D genes are given only for firm matches. Only some rows state a clone size, as once, few, many or a class for expanded clones.

size	D	J	V	DNA	CDR3
medium-sized	.	TRBJ2-7	TRBV11-3	TGTGCCAGCAGCTGGGGCCAGGGTAGCTCCTACGAGCAGTACTTC	CASSWGQGSSYEQYF
.	.	TRBJ2-7	TRBV19	TGTGCCAGTAGCCTCGTCCTCGTGGCCTTCAACGAGCAGTACTTC	CASSLVLVAFNEQYF
once	.	TRBJ2-7	TRBV2	TGTGCCAGCAGGAAGGAGACCTACGAGCAGTACTTC	CASRKETYEQYF
.	.	TRBJ2-5	TRBV29-1	TGCAGCGTAGCCCTCAAGTCCGGGGAGACCCAGTACTTC	CSVALKSGETQYF
few	.	TRBJ2-6	TRBV9	TGTGCCAGCAGCGTACTCTCTGGGGCCAACGTCCTGACTTTC	CASSVLSGANVLTF
.	TRBD2	TRBJ2-3	TRBV6-8	TGTGCCGTCGGGAGGAGTTCAGATACGCAGTATTTT	CAVGRSSDTQYF
few	TRBD1	TRBJ2-2	TRBV12-5	TGTGCCAGCCAGGGACAGCCAGACACCGGGGAGCTGTTTTTT	CASQGQPDTGELFF
once	TRBD2	TRBJ2-7	TRBV19	TGTGCCAGTAGTATAGGCGGGGGGCCTGGACTAGCGGGCCCTTACGAAGGGCAGTACTTC	CASSIGGGPGLAGPYEGQYF
medium-sized	TRBD2	TRBJ2-7	TRBV11-3	TGTGCCAGCAGCCCGGGACTAGCGGGAGACGAGCAGTACTTC	CASSPGLAGDEQYF
few	.	TRBJ1-5	TRBV19	TGTGCCAGTAGTATAGTTGGAAACGGACAGCCCCAGCATTTT	CASSIVGNGQPQHF
few	TRBD1	TRBJ2-7	TRBV11-3	TGTGCCAGCAGCCTCCGTGGGACAGGGGGCGCTTACGAGCAGTACTTC	CASSLRGTGGAYEQYF
.	TRBD1	TRBJ2-6	TRBV11-3	TGTGCCAGCAGCCGGAACAGGGGATTTGACTCTGGGGCCAACGTCCTGACTTTC	CASSRNRGFDSGANVLTF
many	.	TRBJ1-2	TRBV6-7	TGTGCCAGCAGTTACGAACCGCGGCATGGCTACACCTTC	CASSYEPRHGYTF
few	TRBD1	TRBJ1-1	TRBV7-2	TGTGCCAGCAGCTCCTGGACAGGGCTTCAAGCTTTCTTT	CASSSWTGLQAFF
.	TRBD2	TRBJ2-7	TRBV10-2	TGCGCCAGCAGCGACCTCACGACGGGAGGTCTCGAGCAGTACTTC	CASSDLTTGGLEQYF
.	.	TRBJ1-2	TRBV7-5	TGTGCCAGCAGCCGCACCGGACAGGACAGTCTCTATGGCTACACCTTC	CASSRTGQDSLYGYTF
.	TRBD2	TRBJ2-3	TRBV5-1	TGCGCCAGCAGCTTGGCCCCTAGCGGGAGCACAGATACGCAGTATTTT	CASSLAPSGSTDTQYF
.	TRBD1	TRBJ1-5	TRBV6-8	TGTGCCAGCAGTACTCGACAGGGCGATCAGCCCCAGCATTTT	CASSTRQGDQPQHF
few	.	TRBJ1-1	TRBV18	TGTGCCAGCTCTCCTCCTCCGGGACCGAACACTGAAGCTTTCTTT	CASSPPPGPNTEAFF
few	TRBD1	TRBJ1-2	TRBV11-3	TGTGCCAGCAGTACCGGACAGGGGGCACCTGGCTACACCTTC	CASSTGQGAPGYTF
.	.	TRBJ2-1	TRBV14	TGTGCCAGCAGCCGGCACCCTGCGGATGAGCAGTTCTTC	CASSRHPADEQFF
few	.	TRBJ2-3	TRBV6-8	TGTGCCAGCAGGGTGGGGGGAGAGGGAGATACGCAGTATTTT	CASRVGGEGDTQYF
.	.	TRBJ2-3	TRBV5-1	TGCGCCAGCAGCTTGGCAGGGGTCACAGATACGCAGTATTTT	CASSLAGVTDTQYF
.	.	TRBJ2-2	TRBV28	TGTGCCAGCAGTCCCCAGGGTTTCGGGGAGCTGTTTTTT	CASSPQGFGELFF
once	.	TRBJ2-1	TRBV19	TGTGCCAGCAGGGTTTACAATGAGCAGTTCTTC	CASRVYNEQFF
medium-sized	.	TRBJ2-1	TRBV11-3	TGTGCCAGCAGCCCAAATAGGGGTGGTTCGGGTGAGCAGTTCTTC	CASSPNRGGSGEQFF
.	TRBD1	TRBJ1-1	TRBV19	TGTGCCAGTATTAACAGGGGCCTGAACACTGAAGCTTTCTTT	CASINRGLNTEAFF
medium-sized	.	TRBJ1-2	TRBV4-1	TGCGCCAGCAGCCAAGGTGGTCGATCTAACTATGGCTACACCTTC	CASSQGGRSNYGYTF
.	.	TRBJ2-3	TRBV11-3	TGTGCCAGCAGCTTGGGGCCTTCAACCCTCACCACAGATACGCAGTATTTT	CASSLGPSTLTTDTQYF
.	TRBD1	TRBJ1-2	TRBV4-1	TGCGCCAGCAGCCCCTTTGCAGGGGGGTTAAACTATGGCTACACCTTC	CASSPFAGGLNYGYTF
.	TRBD2	TRBJ2-1	TRBV29-1	TGCAGCGCCGAGACTAGCGGTTACAATGAGCAGTTCTTC	CSAETSGYNEQFF
.	.	TRBJ2-7	TRBV18	TGTGCCAGCTCACCACCGGGGAGTTCCTACGAGCAGTACTTC	CASSPPGSSYEQYF
.	TRBD1	TRBJ2-1	TRBV10-2	TGCGCCACCGGGACAGGGGGCGATGAGCAGTTCTTC	CATGTGGDEQFF
.	.	TRBJ1-4	TRBV9	TGTGCCAGCAGCGTGCTTGGGGGTTCCAATGAAAAACTGTTTTTT	CASSVLGGSNEKLFF
.	.	TRBJ1-4	TRBV19	TGTGCCAGTAGTATTCAGGTGACTAATGAAAAACTGTTTTTT	CASSIQVTNEKLFF
.	.	TRBJ2-3	TRBV2	TGTGCCAGCAGCCCCCCGAGATCGGACCCTAGCACAGATACGCAGTATTTT	CASSPPRSDPSTDTQYF
few	.	TRBJ2-7	TRBV12-2	TGTGCAAGTCGCCCAGCAACACCCTCTGGGTTGTACGAGCAGTACTTC	CASRPATPSGLYEQYF
.	.	TRBJ1-2	TRBV5-1	TGCGCCAGCAGCCTGGACCTTGCCCCCGGTGGCTACACCTTC	CASSLDLAPGGYTF
.	TRBD1	TRBJ1-2	TRBV30	TGTGCCTGGAGTGCAGGGGGCTCGGGCTATGGCTACACCTTC	CAWSAGGSGYGYTF
.	TRBD1	TRBJ1-5	TRBV19	TGTGCCAGTAGTCTTCTGGGGGACAGGGGAGGGAAGCCCCAGCATTTT	CASSLLGDRGGKPQHF
few	.	TRBJ1-3	TRBV11-3	TGTGCCAGCAGCTTAGGGTGGATCGGGGGCCCCTCTGGAAACACCATATATTTT	CASSLGWIGGPSGNTIYF
medium-sized	.	TRBJ2-1	TRBV23-1	TGCGCCAGCAGCCCGGGGGTCTCCTACAATGAGCAGTTCTTC	CASSPGVSYNEQFF
few	.	TRBJ1-1	TRBV6-8	TGTGCCAGCAGCTCCCGGAGCCTTACGCTCAACACTGAAGCTTTCTTT	CASSSRSLTLNTEAFF
.	.	TRBJ2-6	TRBV19	TGTGCCAGTAGTATACAGGGGAAAGGGGCCAACGTCCTGACTTTC	CASSIQGKGANVLTF